Sequencing of this T cell receptor beta chain was carried out in a study of early stage breast cancer tumors. The CDR3 extends over 13 amino acids. CDR1 is SGHTA and CDR2 is FQGNSA in the germline V gene. V lost 5 bases and J lost 3; bases outside the gene matches: 4. Assay: immunoSEQ multiplex PCR; the TCRdb copy retains only in-frame clones and omits some. This sample has fewer than 70,000 clones, with around 80% found just once. The clonotype comes from a person aged 40-50 years with breast cancer. The chain is built from TRBV7-2 and TRBJ2-7, with 7 bases lining up with TRBD2. Material for sequencing was blood. The CDR3, as DNA: TGTGCCAGCAGCCCAGCGGGGTTCTACGAGCAGTACTTC. Translation: CASSPAGFYEQYF.